These 23 T cell receptor beta chains were sequenced from one sample in a study of identifying expanded T cells in peripheral blood. Method: immunoSEQ multiplex PCR; TCRdb's copy keeps in-frame clones and lacks some. Among 91,000 or so clones, 88% were seen once, and the ten largest hold about 3.9%. Material for sequencing was blood. These receptors were collected from a person aged 18 to 75 in good health.

The chain employs TRBV19 and TRBJ2-5; D is undetermined. The CDR3 length is 14 residues. Germline CDR1 LNHDA, CDR2 SQIVND (reference sequence). V lost 3 bases, J lost 5 bases, and 13 bases lay in between. CDR3 DNA sequence: TGTGCCAGTAGTATCCCGACGGAACGGGAGACCCAGTACTTC. This codes for CASSIPTERETQYF.

V and J are TRBV20-1 and TRBJ2-7, with a weak D call TRBD1 (6 bases). The CDR3 has 11 residues. Trimming cost V 6 bases and J 6 bases, with 12 bases left between them. Germline V gives CDR1 DFQATT, CDR2 SNEGSKA (reference sequence). CDR3 amino acids: CSAQTGSEQYF. The CDR3 nucleotides read TGCAGTGCCCAGACAGGCTCCGAGCAGTACTTC.

This clone turned up a few times. J is TRBJ2-7 and V is TRBV20-1, with D perhaps TRBD1 (6 bases). V lost 6 bases and J 7 bases, leaving 13 bases between the germline ends. Germline-derived CDR1 and CDR2 are DFQATT and SNEGSKA (reference sequence). The CDR3 loop spans 11 amino acids. The CDR3 DNA reads TGCAGTGCCAACAGGGTGCGGGAGCAGTACTTC. Residues: CSANRVREQYF.

The chain uses TRBV6-1 and TRBJ1-1; 8 nucleotides agree with TRBD1. V gave up 8 bases and J gave up 5 bases; unmatched junction bases: 7. CDR1 and CDR2 from the germline V gene are MNHNS and SASEGT. This CDR3 has 13 amino acids. CDR3 sequence (DNA): TGTGCCAGCCCCGACAGGGGAAGGACTGAAGCTTTCTTT. This sequence encodes CASPDRGRTEAFF.

The chain recombines TRBV6-1 with TRBJ1-2, with 7 positions matching TRBD1. Looked up from germline, CDR1 is MNHNS and CDR2 is SASEGT. This CDR3 comprises 17 residues. The trim removed 2 bases at V and 8 bases at J, leaving 17 bases unmatched. The CDR3 spells CASSELLASLQGQGYTF. Written as DNA, the CDR3 is TGTGCCAGCAGTGAATTGTTGGCGTCGTTACAGGGACAGGGCTACACCTTC.

This clone was found once. The chain recombines TRBV7-2 with TRBJ2-1; TRBD1 aligns across 11 bases. The CDR3 sequence is 14 residues long. In germline, CDR1 is SGHTA, CDR2 FQGNSA. V trimming: 3 bases; J trimming: 8 bases; junction bases outside the gene matches: 3. The DNA of the CDR3 is TGTGCCAGCAGCTTCGGACAGGGGGCATATGAGCAGTTCTTC. It yields the protein CASSFGQGAYEQFF.

V is TRBV5-1 and J is TRBJ1-3, with D tentatively TRBD1 (5 bases). The V end was cut by 1 base, the J end by 0 bases, with 8 bases between. Germline V gene lookup returns CDR1 SGHRS and CDR2 YFSETQ. The CDR3 is 15 residues long. Here the CDR3 reads CASSLTQGSGNTIYF. CDR3 sequence (DNA): TGCGCCAGCAGCTTGACCCAGGGCTCTGGAAACACCATATATTTT.

In its sample, this clone was seen once. V and J are TRBV28 and TRBJ2-2; the match to TRBD1 covers 11 bases. The trim removed 1 base at V and 4 bases at J, leaving 5 bases unmatched. This CDR3 spans 17 amino acids. CDR1 is MDHEN, CDR2 SYDVKM, per germline. For the CDR3, the DNA is TGTGCCAGCAGTTTATCCGGACAGGGGGCAGGCACCGGGGAGCTGTTTTTT. It codes for CASSLSGQGAGTGELFF.

The V and J genes are TRBV4-2 and TRBJ1-2; no reliable D call. Germline CDR1 reads LGHNA; CDR2 reads YNFKEQ. V shed 4 bases and J shed 2 bases, with 11 bases lying between them. The CDR3 covers 14 residues. The CDR3 loop reads CASSRGDGNYGYTF. CDR3 bases: TGTGCCAGCAGCCGAGGCGACGGGAACTATGGCTACACCTTC.

The rearrangement joins TRBV7-6 to TRBJ2-1; TRBD2 aligns across 12 bases. V gave up 4 bases and J gave up 7 bases; unmatched junction bases: 8. The germline gives CDR1 SGHVS, CDR2 FNYEAQ. The CDR3 has 16 residues. CDR3 nucleotide sequence: TGTGCCAGCAGCTCGTGGACTAGCGGGACGAGTAATGAGCAGTTCTTC. Translation gives CASSSWTSGTSNEQFF.

The rearrangement joins TRBV9 to TRBJ2-2; D is undetermined. This CDR3 comprises 15 residues. CDR1 is SGDLS and CDR2 is YYNGEE in the germline V gene. The germline V and J ends were trimmed by 0 bases and 4 bases, with 10 bases remaining between them. The CDR3 DNA reads TGTGCCAGCAGCGTAGACACTTACGCCACCGGGGAGCTGTTTTTT. This sequence encodes CASSVDTYATGELFF.

This clone has a single count. The gene calls are TRBV4-2 and TRBJ1-1, with TRBD1 identical over 10 bases. The trim removed 4 bases at V and 5 bases at J, leaving 4 bases unmatched. Germline CDR1 and CDR2: LGHNA and YNFKEQ. This CDR3 spans 14 amino acids. The CDR3 is CASSLGDRGTEAFF. The CDR3, as DNA: TGTGCCAGCAGCCTGGGGGACAGGGGTACTGAAGCTTTCTTT.

The chain uses TRBV7-9 and TRBJ1-4; D not resolved. V shed 1 base and J shed 4 bases, with 7 bases lying between them. The CDR3 has 14 amino acids. Germline V gene lookup returns CDR1 SEHNR and CDR2 FQNEAQ (reference sequence). The CDR3 DNA sequence: TGTGCCAGCAGCTTAGGGGGTGGTAATGAAAAACTGTTTTTT. This sequence encodes CASSLGGGNEKLFF.

This chain links TRBV19 with TRBJ2-1, with TRBD2 identical over 11 bases. J lost 4 bases, V lost 8 bases, and 4 bases had no gene match. The CDR3 is 14 residues long. The V gene's germline CDR1 is LNHDA and CDR2 SQIVND (reference sequence). This CDR3 reads CASQPSGGYNEQFF. The CDR3 DNA reads TGTGCCAGTCAGCCTAGCGGGGGGTACAATGAGCAGTTCTTC.

V is TRBV5-1 and J is TRBJ1-2; TRBD1 matches at 11 bases. V was clipped by 1 base and J by 3 bases; unmatched bases: 5. The length of the CDR3 is 16 residues. Germline V gene data show CDR1 as SGHRS and CDR2 as YFSETQ. This CDR3 reads CASSLSPGQGDYGYTF. The CDR3 coding sequence is TGCGCCAGCAGCTTGTCGCCGGGACAGGGGGACTATGGCTACACCTTC.

CDR3 nucleotides: TGTGCCAGCAGCTACTTGGGGGGCGGGGAGCAGTACTTC. This sequence encodes CASSYLGGGEQYF. The chain links TRBV9 to TRBJ2-7, with D possibly being TRBD1 or TRBD2 (6 bases each). Per the germline V gene, CDR1 is SGDLS and CDR2 is YYNGEE. This CDR3 is 13 amino acids long. The V end was cut by 4 bases, the J end by 7 bases, with 15 bases between.

This clone has just one count. V and J are TRBV30 and TRBJ1-5; 7 nucleotides match TRBD1. Trimming took 1 base from V and 0 from J; bases not matched to a gene: 12. CDR3 length: 18 amino acids. Germline V gene data show CDR1 as GTSNPN and CDR2 as SVGIG (reference sequence). DNA for the CDR3: TGTGCCTGGAGTGATCCTAGACAGGGAAGTAATAGCAATCAGCCCCAGCATTTT. Its protein is CAWSDPRQGSNSNQPQHF.

The chain uses TRBV4-2 and TRBJ2-3; TRBD2 agrees at 11 bases. V lost 0 bases and J lost 1; bases outside the gene matches: 3. Germline V lookup: CDR1 LGHNA, CDR2 YNFKEQ. CDR3 length: 17 residues. CDR3 amino acids: CASSQELAGGGTDTQYF. The CDR3 DNA reads as TGTGCCAGCAGCCAAGAGTTAGCGGGAGGGGGCACAGATACGCAGTATTTT.

This clone was detected only once. The chain combines TRBV11-2 with TRBJ1-6, with 8 bases identical to TRBD1. This CDR3 contains 14 residues. From germline, CDR1 is SGHAT and CDR2 FQNNGV. Trimming removed 5 bases from V and 8 bases from J; junction bases left unmatched: 5. The CDR3 coding sequence is TGTGCCAGCAGCCAAACCAGGGGGCATTCACCCCTCCACTTT. Translating it yields CASSQTRGHSPLHF.

The V gene is TRBV11-1, the J gene TRBJ2-1, with no clear D. Trimming pared 1 base from V and 1 base from J, leaving 14 bases between. The CDR3 contains 17 residues. The germline V gene has CDR1 SGHAT and CDR2 FQDESV (reference sequence). This CDR3 reads CASSLDSVRRSYNEQFF. The CDR3 DNA reads TGTGCCAGCAGCTTAGACTCTGTGCGGCGTTCCTACAATGAGCAGTTCTTC.

This chain joins TRBV5-1 and TRBJ2-3, with D unresolved. The germline gives CDR1 SGHRS, CDR2 YFSETQ. V was cut by 0 bases and J by 4 bases, with 12 bases left in between. The length of the CDR3 is 15 residues. CDR3 in amino acids: CASSLGGPRSDTQYF. As DNA, the CDR3 is TGCGCCAGCAGCTTGGGTGGACCCCGGTCAGATACGCAGTATTTT.

This sequence joins TRBV27 and TRBJ1-2; perhaps TRBD1 as D (5 bases). Germline V gene lookup returns CDR1 MNHEY and CDR2 SMNVEV (reference sequence). This CDR3 is 13 amino acids long. V lost 2 bases to trimming and J lost 4 bases, with 8 bases between them. The CDR3 DNA reads as TGTGCCAGCAGTTTAGAAAGGGGCTATGGCTACACCTTC. It yields the protein CASSLERGYGYTF.

This clone was recorded once. This sequence joins TRBV6-1 and TRBJ1-1; weak D call: TRBD1 (5 bases). Deletions cut 2 bases from V and 7 bases from J, with 5 bases between. This CDR3 spans 11 amino acids. In germline, CDR1 is MNHNS, CDR2 SASEGT. The CDR3 DNA sequence: TGTGCCAGCAGTGAAAGGGGTGAAGCTTTCTTT. Translating gives CASSERGEAFF.